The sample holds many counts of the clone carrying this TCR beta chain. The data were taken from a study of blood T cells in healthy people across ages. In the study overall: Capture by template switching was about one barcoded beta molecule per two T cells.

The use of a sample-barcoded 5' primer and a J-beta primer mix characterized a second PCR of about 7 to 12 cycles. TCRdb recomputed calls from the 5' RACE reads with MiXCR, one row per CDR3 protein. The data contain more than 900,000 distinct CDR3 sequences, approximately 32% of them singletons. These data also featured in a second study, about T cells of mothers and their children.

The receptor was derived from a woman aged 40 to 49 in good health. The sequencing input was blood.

The CDR3 reads CSQDNDTDTQYF. For the CDR3, the DNA is TGCAGTCAAGACAATGACACAGATACGCAGTATTTT. V usage is TRBV20-1 and J usage is TRBJ2-3; D gene ambiguous. This CDR3 spans 12 amino acids. The V gene lost 8 bases and the J gene lost 2 bases, with 11 bases spanning the gap. Germline CDR1 reads DFQATT; CDR2 reads SNEGSKA (reference sequence).